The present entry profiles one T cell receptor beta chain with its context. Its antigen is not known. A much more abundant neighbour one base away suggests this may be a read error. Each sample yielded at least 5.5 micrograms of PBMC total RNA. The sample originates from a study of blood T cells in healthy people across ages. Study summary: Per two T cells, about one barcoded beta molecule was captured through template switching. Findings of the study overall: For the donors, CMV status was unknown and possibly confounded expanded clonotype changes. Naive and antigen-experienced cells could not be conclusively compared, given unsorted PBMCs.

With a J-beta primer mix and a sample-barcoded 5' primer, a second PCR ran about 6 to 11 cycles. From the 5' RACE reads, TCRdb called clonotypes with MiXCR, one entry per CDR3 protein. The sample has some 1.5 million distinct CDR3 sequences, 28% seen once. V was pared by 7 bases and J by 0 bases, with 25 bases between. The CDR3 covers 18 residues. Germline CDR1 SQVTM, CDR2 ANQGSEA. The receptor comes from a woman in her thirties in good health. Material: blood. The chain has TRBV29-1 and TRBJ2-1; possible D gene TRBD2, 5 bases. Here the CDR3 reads CSANIPPTPGYSYNEQFF. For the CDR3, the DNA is TGCAGCGCCAATATCCCGCCTACCCCGGGGTACTCCTACAATGAGCAGTTCTTC.